The 8 T cell receptor beta chains below all came from one sample that was sequenced in a study of sequential checkpoint blockade in melanoma. Stated treatment: randomized to nivolumab then ipilimumab (arm A) or the reverse (arm B). The repertoire was sequenced with immunoSEQ multiplex PCR; TCRdb's copy has only in-frame clones and lacks some. The sample lists 32,000 or so clones, approximately 82% seen once, with about 20% in the top ten. Sequencing was performed on CD8+ T cells sorted from blood (inferred from file names), taken from a patient given nivolumab and ipilimumab in sequence. The receptors originated from a human donor with melanoma.

The V and J genes are TRBV19 and TRBJ2-5; TRBD2 aligns across 7 bases. There are 16 residues in the CDR3. The junction had 15 bases not matched to a gene; V was cut back by 5 bases and J by 6 bases. The V gene's germline CDR1 is LNHDA and CDR2 SQIVND (reference sequence). CDR3 nucleotide sequence: TGTGCCAGTAGTTGGGGTGAAGGAGCGGGAACGCAGACCCAGTACTTC. Its protein product is CASSWGEGAGTQTQYF.

The chain joins TRBV4-3 to TRBJ2-4, with a weak D call TRBD2 (7 bases). Germline CDR1 LGHNA, CDR2 YSLEER. The CDR3 has 19 amino acids. Between the trimmed V and J ends, which lost 1 base and 0 bases, there was a span of 19 bases. CDR3 bases: TGCGCCAGCAGCCAAGGTTCCGCGGGGGCCTTATTAGCCAAAAACATTCAGTACTTC. Translating it yields CASSQGSAGALLAKNIQYF.

This chain joins TRBV19 and TRBJ1-5, with D unresolved. Germline values: CDR1 LNHDA, CDR2 SQIVND (reference sequence). The length of the CDR3 is 15 residues. Trimming took 6 bases from V and 4 from J, leaving 16 bases between them. The CDR3 coding sequence is TGTGCCAGTAGCATCCGCGACGCGGGGAATCAGCCCCAGCATTTT. It specifies CASSIRDAGNQPQHF.

This rearrangement joins TRBV11-2 to TRBJ1-4; no clear D. Trimming cost V 1 base and J 4 bases, with 10 bases left between them. The length of the CDR3 is 15 residues. The germline CDR1 and CDR2 sequences are SGHAT and FQNNGV. The chain's CDR3 is CASSLASGFNEKLFF. The CDR3 DNA sequence: TGTGCCAGCAGCTTAGCATCGGGGTTTAATGAAAAACTGTTTTTT.

V is TRBV30 and J is TRBJ1-5; weak D call: TRBD1 (6 bases). Germline loops: CDR1 GTSNPN, CDR2 SVGIG (reference sequence). V lost 3 bases and J lost 4, with 10 bases in between. CDR3 length: 13 residues. CDR3 in amino acids: CAWSEQGNQPQHF. DNA for the CDR3: TGTGCCTGGAGCGAACAGGGAAATCAGCCCCAGCATTTT.

The chain links TRBV13 to TRBJ2-1; D is unclear. CDR3 length equals 13 residues. Germline assignment: CDR1 PRHDT and CDR2 FYEKMQ (reference sequence). V gave up 4 bases and J gave up 7 bases, with 11 bases separating them. CDR3 coding DNA: TGTGCCAGCAGCTCCCTGTCCGTGAATGAGCAGTTCTTC. Amino acid sequence: CASSSLSVNEQFF.

The chain employs TRBV27 and TRBJ2-7; D is undetermined. The CDR3 runs to 14 residues. Trimming removed 4 bases at V and 5 bases at J, with 15 bases between. Germline CDR1 is MNHEY and CDR2 is SMNVEV (reference sequence). The CDR3 sequence: CASSSNGFWDEQYF. CDR3 in DNA: TGTGCCAGCAGTTCGAACGGGTTTTGGGACGAGCAGTACTTC.

V gene TRBV13 combines with J gene TRBJ2-2, with TRBD1 matching 8 bases. Germline CDR1 PRHDT, CDR2 FYEKMQ (reference sequence). The CDR3 length is 16 residues. V dropped 7 bases and J dropped 0; count of bases not matched to a gene: 7. CDR3 in DNA: TGTGCCAGCACTAACCCGACAGGGGCGAACACCGGGGAGCTGTTTTTT. The encoded protein is CASTNPTGANTGELFF.